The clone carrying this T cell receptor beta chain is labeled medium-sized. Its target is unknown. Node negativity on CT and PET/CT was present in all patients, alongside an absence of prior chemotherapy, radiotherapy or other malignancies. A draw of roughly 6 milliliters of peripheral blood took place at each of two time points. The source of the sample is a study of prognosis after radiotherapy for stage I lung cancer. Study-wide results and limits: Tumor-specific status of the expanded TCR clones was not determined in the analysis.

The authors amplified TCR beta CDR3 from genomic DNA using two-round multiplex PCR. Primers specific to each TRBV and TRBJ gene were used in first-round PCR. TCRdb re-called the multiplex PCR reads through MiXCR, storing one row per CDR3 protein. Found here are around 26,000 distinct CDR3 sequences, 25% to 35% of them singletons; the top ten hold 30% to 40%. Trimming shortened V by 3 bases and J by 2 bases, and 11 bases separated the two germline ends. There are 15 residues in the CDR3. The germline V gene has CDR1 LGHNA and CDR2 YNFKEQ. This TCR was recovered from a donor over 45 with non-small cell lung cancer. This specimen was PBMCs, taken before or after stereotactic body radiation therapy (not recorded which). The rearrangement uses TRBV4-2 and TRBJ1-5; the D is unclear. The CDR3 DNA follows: TGTGCCAGCAGCCAGGCGTTCGAGGGCAATCAGCCCCAGCATTTT. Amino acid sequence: CASSQAFEGNQPQHF.